Shown below are 8 T cell receptor beta chains from a single sample sequenced in a study of beta chain features in type 1 diabetes. Expressed TCRB transcripts got sequenced, as all isolated RNA was reverse transcribed. Generated by immunoSEQ multiplex PCR, the TCRdb table keeps only in-frame clones and is missing some. The sample has 900,000 or so clones, 17% seen once. The sequenced sample consisted of naive CD4+ T cells from blood. The source is a woman aged 18-29 years in good health.

This clone was observed a handful of times. V usage is TRBV28 and J usage is TRBJ1-2; D might be TRBD1 (5 bases). Trimming left V 7 bases short and J 10 bases short, with 13 bases between. CDR3 length: 11 amino acids. Germline V gene data show CDR1 as MDHEN and CDR2 as SYDVKM. The CDR3: CASNSVRDYTF. CDR3 sequence (DNA): TGTGCCAGCAACTCCGTCAGGGACTACACCTTC.

This chain joins TRBV7-2 and TRBJ1-2, with D maybe TRBD1 (6 bases). V shed 4 bases and J shed 4 bases, with 16 bases lying between them. Germline CDR1 is SGHTA and CDR2 is FQGNSA. The CDR3 consists of 15 residues. This CDR3 reads CASSSQQGNSYGYTF. CDR3 sequence (DNA): TGTGCCAGCAGCTCTCAGCAGGGGAACTCCTATGGCTACACCTTC. Full variable domain (outside the CDR3, taken from reference TRBV7-2 and TRBJ1-2): GAGVSQSPSNKVTEKGKDVELRCDPISGHTALYWYRQSLGQGLEFLIYFQGNSAPDKSGLPSDRFSAERTGGSVSTLTIQRTQQEDSAVYLCASSSQQGNSYGYTFGSGTRLTVV.

The rearrangement uses TRBV4-3 and TRBJ2-5; D is ambiguous. V dropped 2 bases and J dropped 1 base, with 20 bases sitting between them. CDR3 size: 18 residues. From germline, CDR1 is LGHNA and CDR2 YSLEER. In nucleotides, the CDR3 is TGCGCCAGCAGCCAAATGATGACTTCCAGCGTGGGCCAAGAGACCCAGTACTTC. The encoded protein is CASSQMMTSSVGQETQYF.

Of note for this clone: The sample has other DNA sequences that encode this CDR3 too. The chain uses TRBV20-1 and TRBJ2-7; D is unclear. The germline V gene encodes CDR1 DFQATT and CDR2 SNEGSKA (reference sequence). The V and J ends lost 6 bases and 1 base respectively, with 4 bases between them. The CDR3 is 10 amino acids. The CDR3 here is CSARSYEQYF. The CDR3 coding sequence is TGCAGTGCACGTTCCTACGAGCAGTACTTC.

The chain is built from TRBV11-1 and TRBJ2-1; 10 bases map to TRBD2. Germline V gene sequence: CDR1 SGHAT, CDR2 FQDESV (reference sequence). CDR3 length equals 16 residues. J lost 0 bases, V lost 6 bases, and 5 bases had no gene match. The CDR3 reads CASSSSSGSSYNEQFF. CDR3 nucleotides: TGTGCCAGCAGTTCGTCTAGCGGGAGCTCCTACAATGAGCAGTTCTTC. Supplemented by reference TRBV11-1 and TRBJ2-1, the full variable domain reads EAEVAQSPRYKITEKSQAVAFWCDPISGHATLYWYRQILGQGPELLVQFQDESVVDDSQLPKDRFSAERLKGVDSTLKIQPAELGDSAMYLCASSSSSGSSYNEQFFGPGTRLTVL.

This clone was observed a few times. The gene calls are TRBV6-5 and TRBJ2-7, with TRBD2 matching over 8 bases. The germline V gene has CDR1 MNHEY and CDR2 SVGAGI. The CDR3 contains 15 residues. The trim removed 2 bases at V and 3 bases at J, leaving 6 bases unmatched. The CDR3: CASSYTYTSGYEQYF. The CDR3 nucleotides are TGTGCCAGCAGTTACACATATACTAGCGGCTACGAGCAGTACTTC.

V usage is TRBV14 and J usage is TRBJ2-5; tentatively, D is TRBD2 (7 bases). Germline loops: CDR1 SGHDN, CDR2 FVKESK. There are 14 residues in the CDR3. V was trimmed by 5 bases and J by 1 base, leaving 11 bases between them. The DNA of the CDR3 is TGTGCCAGCAGCAAGGGAGGGGGCCAAGAGACCCAGTACTTC. Protein: CASSKGGGQETQYF.

The rearrangement uses TRBV16 and TRBJ1-5; D is unresolved. Germline CDR1 reads KGHSY; CDR2 reads FQNENV. Trimming left V 3 bases short and J 5 bases short, with 14 bases between. CDR3 size: 15 residues. CDR3 bases: TGTGCCAGCAGCCACGGGAGTTCTAGATATCAGCCCCAGCATTTT. This encodes CASSHGSSRYQPQHF.